These T cell receptor beta chains were read from a single sample in a study of PD-1 blockade in classical Hodgkin lymphoma. Method: immunoSEQ multiplex PCR; TCRdb's copy keeps in-frame clones and lacks some. The sample lists 80,000 to 100,000 clones; roughly 92% were seen once. Sample: peripheral blood mononuclear cells (PBMCs), taken at baseline. The receptor set was obtained from a human donor with classical Hodgkin lymphoma. CDR3s include the opening cysteine and the closing phenylalanine or tryptophan. The D gene is left open where the match is weak. Rows give clone size only sometimes, using once, few, many, or a class for an expanded clone.

D gene	CDR3 length	V gene	J gene	clone size	CDR3 DNA	CDR3 protein
NA	14	TRBV27	TRBJ2-3	few	TGTGCCAGCAGTTCTCCTATTGGGGCACATACGCAGTATTTT	CASSSPIGAHTQYF
NA	15	TRBV6-6	TRBJ2-2	NA	TGTGCCAGCAGAGGGACCGAGGGAAGCAGCGGGGAGCTGTTTTTT	CASRGTEGSSGELFF
NA	14	TRBV5-1	TRBJ2-5	NA	TGCGCCAGCAGCAGGGGACTGCTACAAGAGACCCAGTACTTC	CASSRGLLQETQYF
TRBD2	15	TRBV13	TRBJ2-3	NA	TGTGCCAGCAGCGGGACTAGCGAATACACAGATACGCAGTATTTT	CASSGTSEYTDTQYF
NA	15	TRBV4-1	TRBJ2-5	NA	TGCGCCAGCACCTCCGGTTATTCTGATTCAGAGACCCAGTACTTC	CASTSGYSDSETQYF
NA	18	TRBV4-1	TRBJ2-1	NA	TGCGCCAGCAGCCAAGGTTGGCTAGCTGACGCCCCCTACAATGAGCAGTTCTTC	CASSQGWLADAPYNEQFF
NA	17	TRBV9	TRBJ2-3	NA	TGTGCCAGCAGCGTAGCGAGTTCCGGGGGATTCACAGATACGCAGTATTTT	CASSVASSGGFTDTQYF
NA	16	TRBV5-1	TRBJ1-5	NA	TGCGCCAGCAGCCGGGACGGGCCCGGCGTGAGGCAGCCCCAGCATTTT	CASSRDGPGVRQPQHF
NA	14	TRBV7-9	TRBJ1-1	NA	TGTGCCAGCAGCCTCTACTCCGGTACGGAAGAAGCTTTCTTT	CASSLYSGTEEAFF
NA	13	TRBV5-4	TRBJ2-6	NA	TGTGCCAGCAGGCCGGATGGGGCCAACGTCCTGACTTTC	CASRPDGANVLTF
TRBD2	14	TRBV5-1	TRBJ2-1	NA	TGCGCCAGCAGCTTTCGGGAGGGCTACAATGAGCAGTTCTTC	CASSFREGYNEQFF
NA	14	TRBV5-1	TRBJ2-7	NA	TGCGCCAGCAGCTTGGCCGGACAGTCCTACGAGCAGTACTTC	CASSLAGQSYEQYF
NA	14	TRBV27	TRBJ2-1	NA	TGTGCCAGCAGTTTATCGACCACTTACAATGAGCAGTTCTTC	CASSLSTTYNEQFF
NA	13	TRBV27	TRBJ2-1	NA	TGTGCCAGCAGTTCCCCTCTCCGCGATGAGCAGTTCTTC	CASSSPLRDEQFF
NA	13	TRBV5-1	TRBJ2-1	NA	TGCGCCAGCAGCTTAGGACTTATAAGTGAGCAGTTCTTC	CASSLGLISEQFF
NA	11	TRBV25-1	TRBJ2-1	NA	TGTGCCAGCAGTGGAACTAGAGAGCAGTTCTTC	CASSGTREQFF
TRBD1	13	TRBV7-9	TRBJ2-7	NA	TGTGCCAGCAACCTCAGACAGGGGGCCGAGCAGTACTTC	CASNLRQGAEQYF
NA	12	TRBV6-1	TRBJ2-3	NA	TGTGCCAGCAGTGAAAGGTCGGACAAGCAGTATTTT	CASSERSDKQYF
NA	12	TRBV11-1	TRBJ2-7	NA	TGTGCCAGCAGCTTAGAAGGGGACGAGCAGTACTTC	CASSLEGDEQYF
NA	18	TRBV25-1	TRBJ2-1	NA	TGTGCCAGCAGTGAAACGGAGATTAGCGGTCTCTTGTGGAATGAGCAGTTCTTC	CASSETEISGLLWNEQFF
NA	15	TRBV5-1	TRBJ1-5	NA	TGCGCCAGCTCCCCCGGTCCGGCAGGGTATCAGCCCCAGCATTTT	CASSPGPAGYQPQHF
TRBD2	17	TRBV2	TRBJ2-7	once	TGTGCCAGCAGTGGGGCACGAACTAGCGGGAGTCAGCACGAGCAGTACTTC	CASSGARTSGSQHEQYF
TRBD2	13	TRBV28	TRBJ2-7	NA	TGTGCCAGCCGACTAGCGGTTACCTACGAGCAGTACTTC	CASRLAVTYEQYF
NA	14	TRBV6-5	TRBJ2-7	NA	TGTGCCAGCAGCGAGGGGGTCGTACCCTACGAGCAGTACTTC	CASSEGVVPYEQYF
TRBD1	16	TRBV25-1	TRBJ2-1	few	TGTGCCAGCAGTGCCGAGACAGGGGACATAGACAATGAGCAGTTCTTC	CASSAETGDIDNEQFF
NA	13	TRBV27	TRBJ2-7	NA	TGTGCCAGCAGTTTTAGCGGTTCCTACGAGCAGTACTTC	CASSFSGSYEQYF
TRBD1	13	TRBV29-1	TRBJ1-2	NA	TGCAGCGTTGCGGTGACAGGGGGGGCTGGCTACACCTTC	CSVAVTGGAGYTF
NA	15	TRBV7-3	TRBJ2-7	NA	TGTGCCAGCAGCTTATTGGGAACAGGGAACAGCGAGCAGTACTTC	CASSLLGTGNSEQYF
NA	16	TRBV7-2	TRBJ2-3	once	TGTGCCAGCAGCGACATCTGGCGGACTAGCACAGATACGCAGTATTTT	CASSDIWRTSTDTQYF
NA	12	TRBV7-2	TRBJ2-5	NA	TGTGCCAGCAGCTTAGTGGGCGAGACCCAGTACTTC	CASSLVGETQYF
NA	15	TRBV29-1	TRBJ1-4	NA	TGCAGCCATCGGACCCAGCCCGGGTTTAAGGAAAAACTGTTTTTT	CSHRTQPGFKEKLFF
TRBD1	17	TRBV2	TRBJ2-7	NA	TGTGCCAGCAGTGGCGGACAGGTCGTCGTCCTTACCTACGAGCAGTACTTC	CASSGGQVVVLTYEQYF
TRBD2	17	TRBV6-1	TRBJ2-3	NA	TGTGCCAGCAGTGCGAGATGGCCGGGACTAGACACAGATACGCAGTATTTT	CASSARWPGLDTDTQYF
NA	13	TRBV2	TRBJ1-6	NA	TGTGCCAGCAGTAGGGGTCTAAATTCACCCCTCCACTTT	CASSRGLNSPLHF
TRBD1	14	TRBV2	TRBJ2-7	few	TGTGCCAGCGCGTTCCGGGACAGGGGATACGAGCAGTACTTC	CASAFRDRGYEQYF
NA	15	TRBV28	TRBJ2-4	NA	TGTGCCAGCAGCGAACAGGGTTGGGACAAAAACATTCAGTACTTC	CASSEQGWDKNIQYF
TRBD1	15	TRBV10-3	TRBJ1-1	NA	TGTGCCATCAGTCCCTTCGGACAGGGAGGCACTGAAGCTTTCTTT	CAISPFGQGGTEAFF
NA	18	TRBV6-1	TRBJ2-3	NA	TGTGCCAGCAGTGAAGTCCCGGGCCGAAGGCAGAGCACAGATACGCAGTATTTT	CASSEVPGRRQSTDTQYF
NA	15	TRBV7-9	TRBJ2-7	NA	TGTGCCAGCAGCAGCTACGGGACACAGTTTTACGAGCAGTACTTC	CASSSYGTQFYEQYF
NA	16	TRBV7-2	TRBJ1-5	NA	TGTGCCAGCAGCTTAGCAGGGGCAGCTTTCAATCAGCCCCAGCATTTT	CASSLAGAAFNQPQHF
NA	11	TRBV5-1	TRBJ2-3	NA	TGCGCCAGCAGCTTTACAGATACGCAGTATTTT	CASSFTDTQYF
TRBD2	16	TRBV7-9	TRBJ2-7	NA	TGTGCCAGCAGCCCCCGGACTAGCGGGAATAATCTCGAGCAGTACTTC	CASSPRTSGNNLEQYF
TRBD1	15	TRBV28	TRBJ2-5	NA	TGTGCCAGCAGTACCCTACAGGGGTCGGGGGAGACCCAGTACTTC	CASSTLQGSGETQYF
TRBD1	14	TRBV28	TRBJ2-7	NA	TGTGCCAGCAGTGGGGACAGGGGGCTTTACGAGCAGTACTTC	CASSGDRGLYEQYF